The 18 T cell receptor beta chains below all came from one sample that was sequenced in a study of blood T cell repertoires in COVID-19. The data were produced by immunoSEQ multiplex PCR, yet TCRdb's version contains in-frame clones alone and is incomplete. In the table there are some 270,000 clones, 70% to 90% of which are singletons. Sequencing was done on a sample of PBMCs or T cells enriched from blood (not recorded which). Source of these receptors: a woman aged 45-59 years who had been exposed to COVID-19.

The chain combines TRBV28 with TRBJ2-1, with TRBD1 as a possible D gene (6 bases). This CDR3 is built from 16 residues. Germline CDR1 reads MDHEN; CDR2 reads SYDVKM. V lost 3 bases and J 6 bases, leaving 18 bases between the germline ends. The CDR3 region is CASSFWEYRVRNEQFF. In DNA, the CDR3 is TGTGCCAGCAGTTTCTGGGAATACAGGGTCCGCAATGAGCAGTTCTTC.

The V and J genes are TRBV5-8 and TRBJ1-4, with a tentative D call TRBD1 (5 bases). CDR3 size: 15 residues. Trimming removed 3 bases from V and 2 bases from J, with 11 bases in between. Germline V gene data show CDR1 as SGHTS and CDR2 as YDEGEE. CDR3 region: CASSSEGVTNEKLFF. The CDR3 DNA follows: TGTGCCAGCAGCTCGGAAGGGGTCACTAATGAAAAACTGTTTTTT.

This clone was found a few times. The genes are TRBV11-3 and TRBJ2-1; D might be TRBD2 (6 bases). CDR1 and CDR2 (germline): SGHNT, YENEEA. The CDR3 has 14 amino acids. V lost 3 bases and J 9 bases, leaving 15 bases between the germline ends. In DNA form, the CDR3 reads TGTGCCAGCAGCTTGGGGGGTACGGTTGGTGAGCAGTTCTTC. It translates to CASSLGGTVGEQFF.

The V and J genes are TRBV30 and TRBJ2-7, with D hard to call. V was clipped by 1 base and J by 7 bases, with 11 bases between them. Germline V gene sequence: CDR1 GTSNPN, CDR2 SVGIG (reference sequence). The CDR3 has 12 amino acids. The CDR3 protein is CAWSGRAREQYF. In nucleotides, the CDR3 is TGTGCCTGGAGTGGAAGAGCGCGTGAGCAGTACTTC.

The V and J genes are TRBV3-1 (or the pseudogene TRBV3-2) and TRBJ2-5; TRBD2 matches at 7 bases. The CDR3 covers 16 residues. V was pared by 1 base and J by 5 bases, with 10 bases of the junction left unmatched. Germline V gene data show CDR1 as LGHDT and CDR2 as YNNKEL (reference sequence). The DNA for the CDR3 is TGTGCCAGCAGCCAAGCAACCGGGACTACACAGGAGACCCAGTACTTC. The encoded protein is CASSQATGTTQETQYF.

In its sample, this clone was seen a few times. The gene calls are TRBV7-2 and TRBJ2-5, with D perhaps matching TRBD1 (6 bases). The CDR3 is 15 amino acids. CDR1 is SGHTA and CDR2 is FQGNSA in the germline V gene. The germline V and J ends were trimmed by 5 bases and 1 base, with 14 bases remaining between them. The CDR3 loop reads CASSLRTAPQETQYF. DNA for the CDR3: TGTGCCAGCAGCCTCAGGACAGCACCCCAAGAGACCCAGTACTTC.

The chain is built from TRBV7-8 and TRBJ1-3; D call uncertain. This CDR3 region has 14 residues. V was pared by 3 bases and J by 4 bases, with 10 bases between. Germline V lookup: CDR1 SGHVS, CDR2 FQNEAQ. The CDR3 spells CASSFGRGGNTIYF. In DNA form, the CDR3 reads TGTGCCAGCAGCTTCGGCCGAGGAGGAAACACCATATATTTT.

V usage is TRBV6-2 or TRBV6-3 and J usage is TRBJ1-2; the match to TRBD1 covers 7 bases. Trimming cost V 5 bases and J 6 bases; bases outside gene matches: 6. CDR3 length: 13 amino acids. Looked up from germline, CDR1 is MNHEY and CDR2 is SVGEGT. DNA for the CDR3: TGTGCCAGCAGTGCCCGGCAGGGGGATGGCTACACCTTC. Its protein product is CASSARQGDGYTF.

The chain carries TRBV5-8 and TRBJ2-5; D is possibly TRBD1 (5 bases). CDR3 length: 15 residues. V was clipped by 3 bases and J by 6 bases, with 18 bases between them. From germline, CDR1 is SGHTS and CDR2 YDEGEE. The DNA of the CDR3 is TGTGCCAGCAGCTCGGTGCCCCAGGGCTGGAAGACCCAGTACTTC. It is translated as CASSSVPQGWKTQYF.

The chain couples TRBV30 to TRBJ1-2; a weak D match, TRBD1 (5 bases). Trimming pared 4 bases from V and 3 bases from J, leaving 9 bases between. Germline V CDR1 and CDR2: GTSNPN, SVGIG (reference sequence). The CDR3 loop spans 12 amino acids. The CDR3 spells CAWMVGDYGYTF. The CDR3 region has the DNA TGTGCCTGGATGGTAGGGGACTATGGCTACACCTTC.

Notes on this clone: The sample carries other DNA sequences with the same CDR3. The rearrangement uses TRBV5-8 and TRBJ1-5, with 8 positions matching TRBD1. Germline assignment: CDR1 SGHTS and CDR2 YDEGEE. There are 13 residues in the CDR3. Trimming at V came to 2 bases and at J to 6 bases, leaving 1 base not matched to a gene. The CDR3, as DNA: TGTGCCAGCAGCTTAGACAGGGGTCAGCCCCAGCATTTT. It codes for CASSLDRGQPQHF.

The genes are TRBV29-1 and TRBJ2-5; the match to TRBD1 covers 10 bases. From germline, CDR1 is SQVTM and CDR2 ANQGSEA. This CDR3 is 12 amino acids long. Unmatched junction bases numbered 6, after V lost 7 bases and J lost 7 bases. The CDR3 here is CSAGQGGGTQYF. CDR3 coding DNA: TGCAGCGCCGGACAGGGGGGAGGGACCCAGTACTTC. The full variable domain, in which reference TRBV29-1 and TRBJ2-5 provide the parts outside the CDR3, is SAVISQKPSRDICQRGTSLTIQCQVDSQVTMMFWYRQQPGQSLTLIATANQGSEATYESGFVIDKFPISRPNLTFSTLTVSNMSPEDSSIYLCSAGQGGGTQYFGPGTRLLVL.

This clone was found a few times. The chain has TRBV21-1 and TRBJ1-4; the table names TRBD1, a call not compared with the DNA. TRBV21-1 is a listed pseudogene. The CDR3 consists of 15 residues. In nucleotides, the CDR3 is TGTGCCAGCAGCAAAGGGACAGATTGTAATGAAAAACTGTTTTTT. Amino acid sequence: CASSKGTDCNEKLFF.

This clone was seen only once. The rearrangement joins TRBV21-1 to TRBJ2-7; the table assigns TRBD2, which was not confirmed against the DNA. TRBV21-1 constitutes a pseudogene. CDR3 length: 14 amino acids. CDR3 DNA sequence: TGTGCCAGCCCCCGGAGACGGGGGGTAAGCGAGCAGTACTTC. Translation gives CASPRRRGVSEQYF.

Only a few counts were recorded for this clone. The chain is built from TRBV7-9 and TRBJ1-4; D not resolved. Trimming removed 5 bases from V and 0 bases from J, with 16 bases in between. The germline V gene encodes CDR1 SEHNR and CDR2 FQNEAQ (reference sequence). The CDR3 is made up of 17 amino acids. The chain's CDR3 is CASSQRSLRSTNEKLFF. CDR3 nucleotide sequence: TGTGCCAGCAGCCAGAGGAGCCTACGTTCAACTAATGAAAAACTGTTTTTT.

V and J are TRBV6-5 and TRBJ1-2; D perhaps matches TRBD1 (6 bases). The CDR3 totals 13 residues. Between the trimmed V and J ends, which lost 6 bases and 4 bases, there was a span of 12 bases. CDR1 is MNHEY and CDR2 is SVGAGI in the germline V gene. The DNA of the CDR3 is TGTGCCAGCAGCGCTACAGGGACCTATGGCTACACCTTC. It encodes CASSATGTYGYTF.

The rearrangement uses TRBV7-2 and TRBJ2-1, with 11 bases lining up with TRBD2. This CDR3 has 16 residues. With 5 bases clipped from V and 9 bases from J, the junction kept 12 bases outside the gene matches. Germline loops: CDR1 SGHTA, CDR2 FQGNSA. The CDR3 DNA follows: TGTGCCAGCAGCCAAAGGGGGACTAGCGGACGAAGTGAGCAGTTCTTC. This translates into CASSQRGTSGRSEQFF. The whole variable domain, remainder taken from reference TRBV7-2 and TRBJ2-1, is GAGVSQSPSNKVTEKGKDVELRCDPISGHTALYWYRQSLGQGLEFLIYFQGNSAPDKSGLPSDRFSAERTGGSVSTLTIQRTQQEDSAVYLCASSQRGTSGRSEQFFGPGTRLTVL.

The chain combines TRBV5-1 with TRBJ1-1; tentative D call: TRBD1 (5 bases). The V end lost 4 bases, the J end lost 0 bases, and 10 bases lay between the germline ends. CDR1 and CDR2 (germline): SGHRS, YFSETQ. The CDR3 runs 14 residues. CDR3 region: CASSVDTLNTEAFF. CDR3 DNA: TGCGCCAGCAGCGTGGACACATTGAACACTGAAGCTTTCTTT.